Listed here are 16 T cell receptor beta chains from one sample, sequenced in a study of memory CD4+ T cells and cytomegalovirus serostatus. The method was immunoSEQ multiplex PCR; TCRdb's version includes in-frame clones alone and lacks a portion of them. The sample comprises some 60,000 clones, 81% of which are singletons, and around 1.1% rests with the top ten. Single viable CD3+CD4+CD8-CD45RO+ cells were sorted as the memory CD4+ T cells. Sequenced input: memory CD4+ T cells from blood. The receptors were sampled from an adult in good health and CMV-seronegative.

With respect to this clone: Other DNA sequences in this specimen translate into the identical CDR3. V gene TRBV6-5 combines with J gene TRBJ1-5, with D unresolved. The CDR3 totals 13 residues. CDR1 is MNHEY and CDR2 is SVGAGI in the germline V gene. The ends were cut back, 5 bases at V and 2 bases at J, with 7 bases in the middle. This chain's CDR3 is CASSLSGNQPQHF. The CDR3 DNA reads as TGTGCCAGCAGTCTGTCAGGCAATCAGCCCCAGCATTTT.

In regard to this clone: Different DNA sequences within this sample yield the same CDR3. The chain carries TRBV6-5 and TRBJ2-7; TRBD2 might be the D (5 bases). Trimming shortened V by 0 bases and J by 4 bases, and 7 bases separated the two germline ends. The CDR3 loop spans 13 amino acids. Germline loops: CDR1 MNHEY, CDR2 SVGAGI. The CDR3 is CASSYSRGYEQYF. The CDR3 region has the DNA TGTGCCAGCAGTTACTCGAGAGGGTACGAGCAGTACTTC.

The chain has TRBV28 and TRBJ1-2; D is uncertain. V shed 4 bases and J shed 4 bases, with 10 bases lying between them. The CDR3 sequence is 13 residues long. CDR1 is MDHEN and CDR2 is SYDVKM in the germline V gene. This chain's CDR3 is CASSSGILYGYTF. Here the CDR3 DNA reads TGTGCCAGCAGTTCCGGGATTCTCTATGGCTACACCTTC.

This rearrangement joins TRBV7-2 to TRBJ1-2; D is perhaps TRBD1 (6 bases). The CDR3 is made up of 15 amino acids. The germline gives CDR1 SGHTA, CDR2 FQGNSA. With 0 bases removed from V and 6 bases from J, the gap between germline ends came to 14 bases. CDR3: CASSLAHRGAHGYTF. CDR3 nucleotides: TGTGCCAGCAGCTTAGCGCACCGGGGGGCCCATGGCTACACCTTC.

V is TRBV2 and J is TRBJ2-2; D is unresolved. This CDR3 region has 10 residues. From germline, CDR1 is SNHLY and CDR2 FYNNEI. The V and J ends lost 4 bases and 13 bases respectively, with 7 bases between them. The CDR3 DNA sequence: TGTGCCAGCAGTGGCTCGGGGCTGTTTTTT. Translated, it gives CASSGSGLFF.

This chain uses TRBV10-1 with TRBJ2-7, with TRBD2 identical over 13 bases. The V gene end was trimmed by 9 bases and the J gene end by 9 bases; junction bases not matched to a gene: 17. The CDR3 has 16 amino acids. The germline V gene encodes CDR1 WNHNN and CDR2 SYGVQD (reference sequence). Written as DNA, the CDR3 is TGCGCCAGGGAAGACTACGGACTAGCGGGAGATTGGCGGCAGTACTTC. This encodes CAREDYGLAGDWRQYF.

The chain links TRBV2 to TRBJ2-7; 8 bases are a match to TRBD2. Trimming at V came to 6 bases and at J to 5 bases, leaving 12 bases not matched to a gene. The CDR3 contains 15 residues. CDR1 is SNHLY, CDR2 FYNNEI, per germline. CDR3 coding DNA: TGTGCCAGCAGGTCGCGGGGGGTTATGATCGACGAGCAGTACTTC. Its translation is CASRSRGVMIDEQYF.

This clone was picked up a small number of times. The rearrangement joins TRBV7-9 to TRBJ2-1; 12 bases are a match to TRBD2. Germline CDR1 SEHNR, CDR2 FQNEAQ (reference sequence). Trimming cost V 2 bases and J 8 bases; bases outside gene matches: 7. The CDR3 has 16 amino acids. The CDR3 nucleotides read TGTGCCAGCAGCTTAAAGACTAGCGGGAGTATCGATGAGCAGTTCTTC. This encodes CASSLKTSGSIDEQFF. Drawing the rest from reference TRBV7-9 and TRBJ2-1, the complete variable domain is DTGVSQNPRHKITKRGQNVTFRCDPISEHNRLYWYRQTLGQGPEFLTYFQNEAQLEKSRLLSDRFSAERPKGSFSTLEIQRTEQGDSAMYLCASSLKTSGSIDEQFFGPGTRLTVL.

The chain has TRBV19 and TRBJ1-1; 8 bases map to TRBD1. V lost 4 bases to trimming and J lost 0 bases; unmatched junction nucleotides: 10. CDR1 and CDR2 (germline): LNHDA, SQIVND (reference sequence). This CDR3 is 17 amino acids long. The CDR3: CASSKLRTGTMNTEAFF. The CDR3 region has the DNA TGTGCCAGTAGTAAACTTCGGACAGGGACTATGAACACTGAAGCTTTCTTT.

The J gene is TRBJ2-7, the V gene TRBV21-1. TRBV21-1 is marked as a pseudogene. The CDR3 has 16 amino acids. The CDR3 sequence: CASSKPGRDHYYEQYF. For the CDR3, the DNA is TGTGCCAGCAGCAAGCCGGGCCGGGACCACTACTACGAGCAGTACTTC.

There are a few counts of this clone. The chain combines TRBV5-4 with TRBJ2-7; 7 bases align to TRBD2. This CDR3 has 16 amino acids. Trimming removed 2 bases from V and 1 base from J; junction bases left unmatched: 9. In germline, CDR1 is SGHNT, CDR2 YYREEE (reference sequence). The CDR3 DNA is TGTGCCAGCAGCTTTCCCCCGGGGGAGGGGTCCTACGAGCAGTACTTC. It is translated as CASSFPPGEGSYEQYF.

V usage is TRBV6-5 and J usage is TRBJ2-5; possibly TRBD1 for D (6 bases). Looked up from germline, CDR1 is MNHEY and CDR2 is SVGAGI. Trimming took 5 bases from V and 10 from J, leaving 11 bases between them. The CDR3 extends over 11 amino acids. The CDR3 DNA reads TGTGCCAGCAGTCCGGACAGTCTCCAGTACTTC. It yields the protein CASSPDSLQYF.

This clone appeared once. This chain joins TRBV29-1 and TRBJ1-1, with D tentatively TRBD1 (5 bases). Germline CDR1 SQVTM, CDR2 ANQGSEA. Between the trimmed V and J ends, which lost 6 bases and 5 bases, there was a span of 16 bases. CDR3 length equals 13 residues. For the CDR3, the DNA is TGCAGCGTCGGTGGGGGGATTCTAACTGAAGCTTTCTTT. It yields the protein CSVGGGILTEAFF.

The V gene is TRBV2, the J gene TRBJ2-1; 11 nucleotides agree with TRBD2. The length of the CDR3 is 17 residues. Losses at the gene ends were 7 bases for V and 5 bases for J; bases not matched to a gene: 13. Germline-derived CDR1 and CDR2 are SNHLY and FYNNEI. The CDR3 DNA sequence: TGTGCCAGCACCTTCCTAGCGGGAGGCCCAAGGGACAATGAGCAGTTCTTC. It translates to CASTFLAGGPRDNEQFF.

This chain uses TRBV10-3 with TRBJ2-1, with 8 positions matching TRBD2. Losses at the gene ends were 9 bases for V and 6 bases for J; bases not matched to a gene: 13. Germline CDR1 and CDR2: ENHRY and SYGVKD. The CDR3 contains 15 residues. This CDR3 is CAMRQGLETANEQFF. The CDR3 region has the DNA TGTGCCATGCGGCAGGGACTAGAGACGGCCAATGAGCAGTTCTTC.

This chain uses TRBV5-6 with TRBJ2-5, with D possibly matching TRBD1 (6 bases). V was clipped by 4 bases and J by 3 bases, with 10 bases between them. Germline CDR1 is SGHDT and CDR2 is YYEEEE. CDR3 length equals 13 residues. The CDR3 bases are TGTGCCAGCAGCGCGGACAGTGAAGAGACCCAGTACTTC. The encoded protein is CASSADSEETQYF.